This TCR beta chain was captured by sequencing in a study of cytomegalovirus exposure and HLA in healthy donors. With 60 Vbeta and 13 Jbeta primers, the PCR was carried out. Sequencing was performed with immunoSEQ multiplex PCR; in TCRdb, only in-frame clones are kept and a portion is missing. The sample consists of over 200,000 clones, about 80% of them appearing once. The TCR comes from an older woman in good health and CMV-seropositive. The sequenced material came from PBMCs.

As DNA, the CDR3 is TGTGCCAGCAGCGTAGCTACAGGGCCAACGGGAAACACCATATATTTT. Translation: CASSVATGPTGNTIYF. The chain employs TRBV9 and TRBJ1-3; the D gene is possibly TRBD1 (6 bases). V was shortened by 0 bases and J by 4 bases, with 14 bases between the two germline ends. The CDR3 spans 16 residues. Per the germline V gene, CDR1 is SGDLS and CDR2 is YYNGEE.